This paragraph covers one TCR beta chain sequence. Its specificity is not known. The data belong to a study of sequential checkpoint blockade in melanoma. The overall study: Each arm's sequence ended with maintenance nivolumab. About two dozen patients had matched tumor biopsies before treatment and at week 13 after nivolumab or ipilimumab alone. Findings and caveats of the study: Mutational load did not correlate with tumor T-cell fraction or clonality. Response in arm A was associated with pretreatment TIL clonality.

Germline values: CDR1 SGHVS, CDR2 FQNEAQ. The CDR3 has 13 amino acids. The V end lost 5 bases, the J end lost 6 bases, and 12 bases lay between the germline ends. Treatment described: randomized to nivolumab then ipilimumab (arm A) or the reverse (arm B). The protocol was immunoSEQ multiplex PCR, while the TCRdb copy is restricted to in-frame clones and leaves out a portion. This sample has thousands of clones; 22% occur once, and the top ten carry about 10%. The material sequenced was tumor tissue (inferred from file names), taken from a patient given nivolumab and ipilimumab in sequence. This TCR was recovered from a human donor with melanoma. This chain links TRBV7-8 with TRBJ2-3; the D gene is possibly TRBD2 (5 bases). The CDR3: CASSIGLADTQYF. CDR3 bases: TGTGCCAGCAGCATAGGACTGGCGGATACGCAGTATTTT.